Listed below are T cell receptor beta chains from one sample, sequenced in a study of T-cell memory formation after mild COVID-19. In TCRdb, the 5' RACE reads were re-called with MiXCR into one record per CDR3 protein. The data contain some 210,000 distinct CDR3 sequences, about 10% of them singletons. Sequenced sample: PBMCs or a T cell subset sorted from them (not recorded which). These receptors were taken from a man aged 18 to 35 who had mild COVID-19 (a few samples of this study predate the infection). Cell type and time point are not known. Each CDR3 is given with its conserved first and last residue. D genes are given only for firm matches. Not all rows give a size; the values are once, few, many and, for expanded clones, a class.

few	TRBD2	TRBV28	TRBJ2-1	CASSFSGAAGYNEQFF	TGTGCCAGCAGCTTTAGCGGGGCTGCGGGCTACAATGAGCAGTTCTTC
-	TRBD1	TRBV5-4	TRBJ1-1	CASSGTGSSTEAFF	TGTGCCAGCAGCGGGACAGGGTCGAGCACTGAAGCTTTCTTT
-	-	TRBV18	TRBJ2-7	CASSPNQGTGEQYF	TGTGCCAGCTCACCCAATCAAGGTACCGGCGAGCAGTACTTC
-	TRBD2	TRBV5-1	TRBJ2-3	CASSSTSGGADTQYF	TGCGCCAGCAGCTCTACTAGCGGGGGGGCGGATACGCAGTATTTT
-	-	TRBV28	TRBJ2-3	CASVGSTDTQYF	TGTGCCAGCGTAGGTAGCACAGATACGCAGTATTTT
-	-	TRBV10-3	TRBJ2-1	CAIRGSSYNEQFF	TGTGCCATCAGAGGGAGCTCCTACAATGAGCAGTTCTTC
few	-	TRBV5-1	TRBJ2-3	CASSPVQATDTQYF	TGCGCCAGCAGCCCGGTGCAAGCAACAGATACGCAGTATTTT
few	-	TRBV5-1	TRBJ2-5	CASRQGGTGTVTQETQYF	TGCGCCAGCAGACAAGGGGGGACCGGGACAGTAACACAAGAGACCCAGTACTTC
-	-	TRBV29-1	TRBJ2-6	CSVARAEGIGANVLTF	TGCAGCGTTGCCAGGGCCGAAGGGATCGGGGCCAACGTCCTGACTTTC
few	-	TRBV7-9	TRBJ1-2	CASSLEFSGQTNYGYTF	TGTGCCAGCAGCTTAGAGTTCTCGGGGCAGACTAACTATGGCTACACCTTC
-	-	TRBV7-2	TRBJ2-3	CASSLDRNTDTQYF	TGTGCCAGCAGCTTAGACAGAAACACAGATACGCAGTATTTT
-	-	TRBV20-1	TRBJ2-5	CSASEGYQETQYF	TGCAGTGCTAGCGAGGGGTACCAAGAGACCCAGTACTTC
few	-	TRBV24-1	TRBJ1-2	CATSDLSREGGYTF	TGTGCCACCAGTGATTTATCGAGGGAAGGCGGCTACACCTTC
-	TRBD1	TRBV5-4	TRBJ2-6	CASSWDSFSGANVLTF	TGTGCCAGCAGCTGGGACAGCTTTTCTGGGGCCAACGTCCTGACTTTC
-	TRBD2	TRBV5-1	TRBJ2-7	CASNSGGSFDEQYF	TGCGCCAGCAATTCCGGGGGGTCTTTCGACGAGCAGTACTTC
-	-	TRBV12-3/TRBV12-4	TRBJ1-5	CASSRSSSNQPQHF	TGTGCCAGCAGTCGATCGTCTAGCAATCAGCCCCAGCATTTT
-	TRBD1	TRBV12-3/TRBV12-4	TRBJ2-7	CASSQRGQGDEQYF	TGTGCCAGCAGCCAAAGGGGGCAGGGGGACGAGCAGTACTTC
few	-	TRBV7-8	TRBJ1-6	CASSLGGISPLHF	TGTGCCAGCAGCTTAGGGGGGATTTCACCCCTCCACTTT
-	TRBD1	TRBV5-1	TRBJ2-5	CASSLPGGAGETQYF	TGCGCCAGCAGCTTGCCAGGGGGCGCAGGAGAGACCCAGTACTTC
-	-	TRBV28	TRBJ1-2	CASSFLSIGYTF	TGTGCCAGCAGTTTCCTCTCTATTGGCTACACCTTC
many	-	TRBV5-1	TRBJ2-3	CASSLVSDTQYF	TGCGCCAGCAGCTTGGTGTCAGATACGCAGTATTTT
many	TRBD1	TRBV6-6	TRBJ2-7	CASKGQALLEQYF	TGTGCCAGCAAGGGACAGGCCCTCCTCGAGCAGTACTTC
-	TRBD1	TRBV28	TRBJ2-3	CASRPQGDSDTQYF	TGTGCCAGCCGACCTCAGGGGGATTCAGATACGCAGTATTTT
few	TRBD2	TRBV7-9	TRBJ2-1	CASSLSGTTNEQFF	TGTGCCAGCAGCTTATCCGGGACTACCAATGAGCAGTTCTTC
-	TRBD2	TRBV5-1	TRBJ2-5	CASSRAPAGDLQETQYF	TGCGCCAGCAGCCGAGCGCCGGCGGGGGACCTCCAAGAGACCCAGTACTTC
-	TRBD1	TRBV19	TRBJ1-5	CASSIGTGFYQPQHF	TGTGCCAGTAGTATAGGGACAGGATTCTATCAGCCCCAGCATTTT
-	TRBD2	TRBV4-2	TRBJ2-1	CASSQGTSGAGYNEQFF	TGTGCCAGCAGCCAAGGGACTAGCGGGGCTGGCTACAATGAGCAGTTCTTC
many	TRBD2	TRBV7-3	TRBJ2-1	CASSLSGGNYNEQFF	TGTGCCAGCAGCCTTAGCGGGGGGAATTACAATGAGCAGTTCTTC
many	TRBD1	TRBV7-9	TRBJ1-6	CASSLGTGAYNSPLHF	TGTGCCAGCAGCTTAGGGACAGGTGCTTATAATTCACCCCTCCACTTT
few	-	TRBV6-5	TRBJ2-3	CASSYQADASTDTQYF	TGTGCCAGCAGTTATCAGGCAGACGCAAGCACAGATACGCAGTATTTT
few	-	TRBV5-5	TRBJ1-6	CASSHGGLPWDSPLHF	TGTGCCAGCAGCCACGGTGGCCTTCCCTGGGATTCACCCCTCCACTTT
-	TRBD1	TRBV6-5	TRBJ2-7	CASAYRDRAYEQYF	TGTGCCAGCGCTTATAGGGACAGAGCCTACGAGCAGTACTTC
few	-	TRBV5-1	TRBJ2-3	CASSLRPGSTDTQYF	TGCGCCAGCAGCTTAAGGCCAGGGAGCACAGATACGCAGTATTTT
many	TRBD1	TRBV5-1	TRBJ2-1	CASSLGTGDEQFF	TGCGCCAGCAGCTTGGGCACAGGGGATGAGCAGTTCTTC
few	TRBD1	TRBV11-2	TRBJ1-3	CASSRGQAAGNTIYF	TGTGCCAGCAGCAGGGGACAGGCGGCTGGAAACACCATATATTTT
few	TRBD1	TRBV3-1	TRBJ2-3	CASSGQGSVTDTQYF	TGTGCCAGCAGCGGACAGGGGTCTGTAACAGATACGCAGTATTTT
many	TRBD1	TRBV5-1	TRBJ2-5	CASSFPGGETQYF	TGCGCCAGCAGCTTCCCAGGGGGAGAGACCCAGTACTTC
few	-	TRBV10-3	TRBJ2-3	CAISDVQSTDTQYF	TGTGCCATCAGTGACGTCCAAAGCACAGATACGCAGTATTTT
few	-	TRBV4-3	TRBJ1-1	CASSQDPGTTEAFF	TGCGCCAGCAGCCAAGACCCGGGGACGACTGAAGCTTTCTTT
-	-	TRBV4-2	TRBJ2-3	CASSLDWSDTQYF	TGTGCCAGCAGCCTGGACTGGTCAGATACGCAGTATTTT
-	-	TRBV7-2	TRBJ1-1	CASSSRAPREAFF	TGTGCCAGCAGCAGCCGGGCCCCGAGAGAAGCTTTCTTT
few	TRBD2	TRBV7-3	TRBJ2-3	CASSLRLAGRDTQYF	TGTGCCAGCAGCTTAAGGCTAGCGGGGCGTGATACGCAGTATTTT
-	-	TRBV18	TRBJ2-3	CASSPPSQADTQYF	TGTGCCAGCTCACCACCGTCGCAGGCAGATACGCAGTATTTT
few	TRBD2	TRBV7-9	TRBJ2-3	CASSPFRGVTDTQYF	TGTGCCAGCAGCCCCTTTCGGGGGGTCACAGATACGCAGTATTTT
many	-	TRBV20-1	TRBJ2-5	CSARDGRDWRETQYF	TGCAGTGCTAGAGATGGAAGGGATTGGCGAGAGACCCAGTACTTC
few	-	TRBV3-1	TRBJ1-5	CASSHGWSGGHQPQHF	TGTGCCAGCAGCCACGGATGGTCGGGGGGACATCAGCCCCAGCATTTT